The 22 T cell receptor beta chains below all came from one sample that was sequenced in a study of blood T cell repertoires in COVID-19. TCRdb keeps only in-frame clones here, not all; method: immunoSEQ multiplex PCR. The repertoire has 120,000 to 150,000 clones, roughly 90% of them found once; the top ten carry around 0.91%. Sequenced material: peripheral blood. Every receptor here comes from a woman in her forties or fifties with acute or convalescent COVID-19.

The gene calls are TRBV19 and TRBJ1-1; D unclear. This CDR3 has 13 amino acids. Germline CDR1 reads LNHDA; CDR2 reads SQIVND (reference sequence). V lost 6 bases and J lost 3, with 11 bases in between. CDR3 coding DNA: TGTGCCAGTAGCAGAGGTGTGGACACTGAAGCTTTCTTT. Its protein is CASSRGVDTEAFF.

The chain is built from TRBV6-5 and TRBJ2-7; TRBD1 might be the D (6 bases). Germline V gives CDR1 MNHEY, CDR2 SVGAGI. The V gene lost 6 bases and the J gene lost 5 bases, with 17 bases spanning the gap. CDR3 size: 14 residues. The CDR3 loop reads CASRLPGEVNEQYF. For the CDR3, the DNA is TGTGCCAGCAGGCTGCCAGGGGAAGTCAACGAGCAGTACTTC.

This clone showed up just once. This chain connects TRBV12-3 or TRBV12-4 to TRBJ1-2; no clear D gene. The CDR3 is 13 amino acids. V lost 3 bases and J 2 bases, leaving 7 bases between the germline ends. The CDR3 nucleotides are TGTGCCAGCAGTTTTGGGCAGAACTATGGCTACACCTTC. It is translated as CASSFGQNYGYTF.

This chain connects TRBV27 to TRBJ2-6, with TRBD1 matching 7 bases. The length of the CDR3 is 18 residues. The germline V gene encodes CDR1 MNHEY and CDR2 SMNVEV (reference sequence). The junction had 6 bases not matched to a gene; V was cut back by 1 base and J by 0 bases. CDR3 bases: TGTGCCAGCAGTTTATTAGGGCAGGGGGTCTCTGGGGCCAACGTCCTGACTTTC. Residues: CASSLLGQGVSGANVLTF.

The rearrangement links TRBV11-2 to TRBJ1-1; weak D call: TRBD1 (5 bases). Germline V gene lookup returns CDR1 SGHAT and CDR2 FQNNGV. CDR3 length equals 16 residues. Trimming removed 5 bases from V and 5 bases from J, with 21 bases in between. The CDR3, as DNA: TGTGCCAGCAGCCCCCTCAGACAGATAGTGGGGACTGAAGCTTTCTTT. Translating it yields CASSPLRQIVGTEAFF.

The chain combines TRBV7-6 with TRBJ1-5, with 7 bases aligning to TRBD1. Per germline, CDR1 SGHVS and CDR2 FNYEAQ. The length of the CDR3 is 15 residues. J was trimmed by 2 bases and V by 5 bases; bases with no gene match: 6. CDR3 nucleotide sequence: TGTGCCAGCAGCCCAGACAGGGACGGCAATCAGCCCCAGCATTTT. This translates into CASSPDRDGNQPQHF. Supplemented by reference TRBV7-6 and TRBJ1-5, the full variable domain reads GAGVSQSPRYKVTKRGQDVALRCDPISGHVSLYWYRQALGQGPEFLTYFNYEAQQDKSGLPNDRFSAERPEGSISTLTIQRTEQRDSAMYRCASSPDRDGNQPQHFGDGTRLSIL.

J is TRBJ1-1 and V is TRBV5-5; TRBD1 agrees at 10 bases. Trimming took 4 bases from V and 0 from J; bases not matched to a gene: 18. CDR1 is SGHKS, CDR2 YYEKEE, per germline (reference sequence). The CDR3 is made up of 20 amino acids. The CDR3 coding sequence is TGTGCCAGCAGCCTGACAGGGGGCTTTTTTAAGCTACGCATGAACACTGAAGCTTTCTTT. This encodes CASSLTGGFFKLRMNTEAFF. Drawing the rest from reference TRBV5-5 and TRBJ1-1, the complete variable domain is DAGVTQSPTHLIKTRGQQVTLRCSPISGHKSVSWYQQVLGQGPQFIFQYYEKEERGRGNFPDRFSARQFPNYSSELNVNALLLGDSALYLCASSLTGGFFKLRMNTEAFFGQGTRLTVV.

J is TRBJ2-7 and V is TRBV3-1 (or the pseudogene TRBV3-2), with 10 bases fitting TRBD1. Germline CDR1 LGHDT, CDR2 YNNKEL (reference sequence). The CDR3 runs to 15 residues. V gave up 3 bases and J gave up 3 bases; unmatched junction bases: 5. The CDR3 spells CASSHPGQGNYEQYF. CDR3 DNA sequence: TGTGCCAGCAGCCATCCGGGACAGGGGAACTACGAGCAGTACTTC.

This chain connects TRBV7-9 to TRBJ2-7, with TRBD2 identical over 11 bases. This CDR3 is 15 amino acids long. V trimming: 2 bases; J trimming: 4 bases; junction bases outside the gene matches: 4. CDR1 and CDR2 from the germline V gene are SEHNR and FQNEAQ (reference sequence). The CDR3 region has the DNA TGTGCCAGCAGCTTATCGACTAGCGGGAATTACGAGCAGTACTTC. Amino acids: CASSLSTSGNYEQYF.

The genes are TRBV4-1 and TRBJ2-3, with 9 bases aligning to TRBD2. The length of the CDR3 is 18 residues. The junction had 7 bases not matched to a gene; V was cut back by 0 bases and J by 0 bases. Germline loops: CDR1 MGHRA, CDR2 YSYEKL. The CDR3 loop is CASSQDDPAGGSTDTQYF. CDR3 bases: TGCGCCAGCAGCCAAGATGACCCGGCGGGGGGGAGCACAGATACGCAGTATTTT.

CDR3 nucleotide sequence: TGTGCCAGCAGTTTAAAGAGCAGGTCTGGAAACACCATATATTTT. The encoded protein is CASSLKSRSGNTIYF. This rearrangement joins TRBV28 to TRBJ1-3; D remains unclear. CDR1 and CDR2 (germline): MDHEN, SYDVKM. Trimming stripped 2 bases from V and 1 base from J, with 9 bases between. This CDR3 is 15 amino acids long.

The gene calls are TRBV9 and TRBJ1-1; D not certain. V was shortened by 4 bases and J by 5 bases, with 21 bases between the two germline ends. This CDR3 is 16 amino acids long. CDR1 is SGDLS and CDR2 is YYNGEE in the germline V gene. The CDR3 protein is CASSLFTGPGETEAFF. In nucleotides, the CDR3 is TGTGCCAGCAGCCTGTTTACCGGGCCCGGGGAGACTGAAGCTTTCTTT.

J is TRBJ2-2 and V is TRBV21-1; TRBD2 is the table's D call and was not checked against the DNA. TRBV21-1 is marked as a pseudogene. CDR3 size: 16 residues. DNA of the CDR3: TGTGCCAGCAGCAAAAGGGAGTTGACGAACACCGGGGAGCTGTTTTTT. This translates into CASSKRELTNTGELFF.

This chain uses TRBV2 with TRBJ1-1, with 9 bases that match TRBD1. CDR1 is SNHLY and CDR2 is FYNNEI in the germline V gene. This CDR3 has 13 residues. The V segment lost 3 bases and the J segment 5 bases; nucleotides outside the gene matches: 1. In DNA form, the CDR3 reads TGTGCCAGCAGTGAGGACAGGGGAACTGAAGCTTTCTTT. Its translation is CASSEDRGTEAFF.

The chain joins TRBV5-1 to TRBJ1-3; tentatively, D is TRBD1 (5 bases). The CDR3 loop spans 16 amino acids. Germline values: CDR1 SGHRS, CDR2 YFSETQ. The V end lost 0 bases, the J end lost 4 bases, and 14 bases lay between the germline ends. This chain's CDR3 is CASSLAGGRVGNTIYF. Here the CDR3 DNA reads TGCGCCAGCAGCTTGGCCGGGGGAAGGGTCGGAAACACCATATATTTT.

The CDR3, as DNA: TGTGCCAGCAGCCTCAGCTCCTACAATGAGCAGTTCTTC. Translated, it gives CASSLSSYNEQFF. The rearrangement uses TRBV3-1 (or the pseudogene TRBV3-2) and TRBJ2-1; D is ambiguous. This CDR3 spans 13 amino acids. Germline V lookup: CDR1 LGHDT, CDR2 YNNKEL (reference sequence). Trimming took off 4 bases at V and 0 bases at J, with 4 bases between the two ends.

The rearrangement links TRBV28 to TRBJ2-7; 8 bases align to TRBD1. The germline CDR1 and CDR2 sequences are MDHEN and SYDVKM. V gave up 2 bases and J gave up 7 bases; unmatched junction bases: 13. The CDR3 is 16 amino acids. The CDR3 DNA sequence: TGTGCCAGCAGTTTAAACCCGACAGGGGTTCTGGGGGAGCAGTACTTC. Translation: CASSLNPTGVLGEQYF. The full variable domain, rest sourced from reference TRBV28 and TRBJ2-7, is DVKVTQSSRYLVKRTGEKVFLECVQDMDHENMFWYRQDPGLGLRLIYFSYDVKMKEKGDIPEGYSVSREKKERFSLILESASTNQTSMYLCASSLNPTGVLGEQYFGPGTRLTVT.

The chain uses TRBV9 and TRBJ2-3; TRBD2 agrees at 8 bases. The CDR3 is 15 amino acids. The germline V gene encodes CDR1 SGDLS and CDR2 YYNGEE. V shed 0 bases, J shed 1 base, and the junction held 1 base outside the gene matches. The CDR3 spells CASSVGRGGTDTQYF. CDR3 coding DNA: TGTGCCAGCAGCGTAGGGCGGGGGGGCACAGATACGCAGTATTTT.

This clone was found a few times. The V gene is TRBV11-2, the J gene TRBJ2-1; 16 nucleotides agree with TRBD2. Losses at the gene ends were 5 bases for V and 9 bases for J; bases not matched to a gene: 7. This CDR3 region has 16 residues. CDR1 is SGHAT, CDR2 FQNNGV, per germline. The CDR3: CASSQGLAGGLSEQFF. For the CDR3, the DNA is TGTGCCAGCAGCCAGGGACTAGCGGGGGGGCTGAGTGAGCAGTTCTTC.

DNA for the CDR3: TGTGCCAGCAGTTACTCGGGACAGGGGTCCACTGAAGCTTTCTTT. Amino acids: CASSYSGQGSTEAFF. This rearrangement joins TRBV6-5 to TRBJ1-1; 10 bases fit TRBD1. V shed 0 bases and J 4 bases; nucleotides not matched to a gene: 2. The CDR3 sequence is 15 residues long. Germline V gene data show CDR1 as MNHEY and CDR2 as SVGAGI.

Concerning this clone: This sample includes further DNA sequences coding for the same CDR3. The chain links TRBV6-1 to TRBJ2-2, with 7 nucleotides matching TRBD1. J was trimmed by 3 bases and V by 2 bases; bases with no gene match: 3. The CDR3 runs 15 residues. CDR1 and CDR2 from the germline V gene are MNHNS and SASEGT. This CDR3 is CASSERQGYTGELFF. The CDR3 DNA sequence: TGTGCCAGCAGTGAAAGACAGGGTTACACCGGGGAGCTGTTTTTT.

The chain links TRBV19 to TRBJ2-3; 8 bases fit TRBD2. V dropped 7 bases and J dropped 6; count of bases not matched to a gene: 15. Germline V lookup: CDR1 LNHDA, CDR2 SQIVND (reference sequence). This CDR3 has 16 amino acids. CDR3 loop: CASKGGGPLGSDTQYF. For the CDR3, the DNA is TGTGCCAGTAAGGGCGGGGGGCCCCTGGGGTCGGATACGCAGTATTTT.